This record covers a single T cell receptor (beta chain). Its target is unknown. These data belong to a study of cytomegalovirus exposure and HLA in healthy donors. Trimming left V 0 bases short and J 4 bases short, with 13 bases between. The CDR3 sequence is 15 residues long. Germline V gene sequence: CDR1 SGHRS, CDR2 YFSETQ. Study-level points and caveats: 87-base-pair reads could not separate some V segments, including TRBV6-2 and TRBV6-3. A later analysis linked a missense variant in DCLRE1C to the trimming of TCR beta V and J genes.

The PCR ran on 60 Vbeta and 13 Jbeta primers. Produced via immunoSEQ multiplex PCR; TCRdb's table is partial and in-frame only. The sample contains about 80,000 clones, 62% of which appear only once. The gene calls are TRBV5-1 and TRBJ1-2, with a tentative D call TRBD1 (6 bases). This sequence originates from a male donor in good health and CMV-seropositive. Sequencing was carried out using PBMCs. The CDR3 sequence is CASSLEAGGAYGYTF. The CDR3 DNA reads TGCGCCAGCAGCTTGGAAGCTGGGGGCGCCTATGGCTACACCTTC. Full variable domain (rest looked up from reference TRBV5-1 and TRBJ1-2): KAGVTQTPRYLIKTRGQQVTLSCSPISGHRSVSWYQQTPGQGLQFLFEYFSETQRNKGNFPGRFSGRQFSNSRSEMNVSTLELGDSALYLCASSLEAGGAYGYTFGSGTRLTVV.